Listed below are T cell receptor beta chains from one sample, sequenced in a study of technical replicates of blood from a few donors. The data were produced by immunoSEQ multiplex PCR, yet TCRdb's version contains in-frame clones alone and is incomplete. The table records under 100,000 clones, 86% of them present only once. The sample comprised PBMCs. These receptors originate from a human donor in good health. Some clones in this sample may be carry-over from other donors' samples. CDR3s include the opening cysteine and the closing phenylalanine or tryptophan. Fields, in order: D gene, J gene, clone size, V gene, CDR3 DNA, CDR3 protein. A D gene is named only where the DNA matches it firmly. Clone size is shown for a subset of rows, as once, few, many or a class of expanded clone.

NA | TRBJ2-3 | NA | TRBV7-3 | TGTGCCAGCAGCCCCAGCGGGTATAGCACAGATACGCAGTATTTT | CASSPSGYSTDTQYF
TRBD2 | TRBJ2-7 | NA | TRBV6-5 | TGTGCCAGCAGTTCTAGCGGGAATTCCGAGCAGTACTTC | CASSSSGNSEQYF
NA | TRBJ1-1 | NA | TRBV11-2 | TGTGCCAGCAACTCGGGCCGGACAGATTACACTGAAGCTTTCTTT | CASNSGRTDYTEAFF
NA | TRBJ1-1 | few | TRBV10-1 | TGCGCCAGAACGGGGGGGGCCACTGAAGCTTTCTTT | CARTGGATEAFF
NA | TRBJ1-2 | NA | TRBV7-6 | TGTGCCAGCAGCGAGACAGGTGACTATGGCTACACCTTC | CASSETGDYGYTF
NA | TRBJ2-7 | NA | TRBV6-1 | TGTGCCAGCAGCCCCGGGAGGGGGCGAACCTACGAGCAGTACTTC | CASSPGRGRTYEQYF
TRBD1 | TRBJ2-2 | NA | TRBV19 | TGTGCCAGTAGGGTACGGACAGGGGTGTCCGGGGAGCTGTTTTTT | CASRVRTGVSGELFF
TRBD1 | TRBJ1-5 | once | TRBV15 | TGTGCCGCTGGGACAGAGAATCAGCCCCAGCATTTT | CAAGTENQPQHF
TRBD2 | TRBJ2-7 | NA | TRBV30 | TGTGCCGCCTCTAGCGGGGCCTACGAGCAGTACTTC | CAASSGAYEQYF
TRBD1 | TRBJ2-7 | NA | TRBV4-1 | TGCGCCAGCAGCCAAGATCCCCGGACAGGGGACGTTGGGCAGTACTTC | CASSQDPRTGDVGQYF
TRBD1 | TRBJ2-5 | NA | TRBV9 | TGTGCCAGCAGCGGACAGGGGTGGGAGACCCAGTACTTC | CASSGQGWETQYF
NA | TRBJ1-6 | NA | TRBV30 | TGTGCCTGGAGTGTTGGTGAACAGGGTTTCAAGCCCCTCCACTTT | CAWSVGEQGFKPLHF
NA | TRBJ2-7 | NA | TRBV27 | TGTGCCAGCAGTCTAAACACTCCGAGCGGGCGAAGACCCTACGAGCAGTACTTC | CASSLNTPSGRRPYEQYF
TRBD1 | TRBJ2-7 | NA | TRBV19 | TGTGCCAGTACTAAGACAGGGGGCGACGAGCAGTACTTC | CASTKTGGDEQYF
NA | TRBJ2-3 | NA | TRBV5-1 | TGCGCCAGCAGCTTGTGGGGACTCCAGTCAGATACGCAGTATTTT | CASSLWGLQSDTQYF
TRBD2 | TRBJ2-1 | NA | TRBV7-3 | TGTGCCAGCAGCTTAATGGGGTCTGGACGGGGGGGACATGAGCAGTTCTTC | CASSLMGSGRGGHEQFF
TRBD1 | TRBJ2-2 | NA | TRBV5-1 | TGCGCCAGCAGCGGGACAGGGGACACCGGGGAGCTGTTTTTT | CASSGTGDTGELFF
TRBD2 | TRBJ2-1 | once | TRBV10-3 | TGTGCCATCAGTGAGTCTGGAGGGGAGGGCTACAATGAGCAGTTCTTC | CAISESGGEGYNEQFF
NA | TRBJ1-1 | many | TRBV15 | TGTGCCACCAGCAGAGATTTATTGCAGACTGAAGCTTTCTTT | CATSRDLLQTEAFF
NA | TRBJ1-1 | NA | TRBV19 | TGTGCCAGTACGAAGGACAGTAGTATACCGAACACTGAAGCTTTCTTT | CASTKDSSIPNTEAFF
TRBD2 | TRBJ2-3 | once | TRBV9 | TGTGCCAGCAGCGGCGGGACTAGTCCTCAGCTGGATACGCAGTATTTT | CASSGGTSPQLDTQYF
TRBD1 | TRBJ2-7 | once | TRBV28 | TGTGCCAGCAGCCCCGTTGACCGGGACAGACCCGAGCAGTACTTC | CASSPVDRDRPEQYF
NA | TRBJ1-4 | NA | TRBV25-1 | TGTGCCAGCGGTCATATAGGGGCTAATGAAAAACTGTTTTTT | CASGHIGANEKLFF
TRBD1 | TRBJ1-2 | NA | TRBV30 | TGTGCCTGGAGTTTGGGACAGTTAAGTAAAGAGCAGTACACCTTC | CAWSLGQLSKEQYTF
TRBD2 | TRBJ2-7 | NA | TRBV4-3 | TGCGCCAGCAGCCACGGCGGGGGGACTGTTTCCTACGAGCAGTACTTC | CASSHGGGTVSYEQYF
NA | TRBJ2-5 | NA | TRBV19 | TGTGCCAGTAGTTCTTCTAGCGCCCAAGAGACCCAGTACTTC | CASSSSSAQETQYF
NA | TRBJ1-1 | few | TRBV28 | TGTGCCGTCGAGAAGAACACTGAAGCTTTCTTT | CAVEKNTEAFF
NA | TRBJ1-6 | NA | TRBV7-2 | TGTGCCAGCAGGAGGGAGATAGGAAATTCACCCCTCCACTTT | CASRREIGNSPLHF
TRBD1 | TRBJ1-1 | NA | TRBV7-6 | TGTGCCAGCAGCGCTATAATTCAGGGGGGCCCTAACACTGAAGCTTTCTTT | CASSAIIQGGPNTEAFF
NA | TRBJ2-3 | NA | TRBV5-6 | TGTGCCAGCAGCTCCGTGGCGGGACCCCAAAATACGCAGTATTTT | CASSSVAGPQNTQYF
TRBD1 | TRBJ1-6 | NA | TRBV6-5 | TGTGCCAGCAGTTCCGAGACAGGGTATTATAATTCACCCCTCCACTTT | CASSSETGYYNSPLHF
TRBD2 | TRBJ2-6 | NA | TRBV4-1 | TGCGCCAGCAGCCAAGAGGGGGGACTAGCGGGGTTTGGGGCCAACGTCCTGACTTTC | CASSQEGGLAGFGANVLTF
NA | TRBJ2-7 | NA | TRBV28 | TGTGCCAGCGGGGGGTTGAGACAGGGCTCCCTCGAGCAGTACTTC | CASGGLRQGSLEQYF
TRBD2 | TRBJ2-5 | NA | TRBV5-1 | TGCGCCAGCAGCTTGGCCGGAGGACTAGCCCAAGAGACCCAGTACTTC | CASSLAGGLAQETQYF
TRBD2 | TRBJ2-3 | NA | TRBV18 | TGTGCCAGCTCAACACGGGCAGGACTAGCGTTTCCGACAGATACGCAGTATTTT | CASSTRAGLAFPTDTQYF
TRBD2 | TRBJ2-3 | NA | TRBV4-1 | TGCGCCAGCAGCCACCTAGCGGGAACAACAGATACGCAGTATTTT | CASSHLAGTTDTQYF
NA | TRBJ1-5 | NA | TRBV6-5 | TGTGCCAGCAGTTACTCGAGTGCGGGGCCCCAGCATTTT | CASSYSSAGPQHF
TRBD2 | TRBJ2-3 | NA | TRBV9 | TGTGCCAGCAGCTTGGGACTAGCGGGGGTCACTAGCACAGATACGCAGTATTTT | CASSLGLAGVTSTDTQYF
TRBD1 | TRBJ2-1 | NA | TRBV5-6 | TGTGCCAGCAGAACCTTGGGACAGGGGACTAATGAGCAGTTCTTC | CASRTLGQGTNEQFF